This T cell receptor beta chain was observed in a study of blood T cell repertoires in COVID-19. About the study: Sites across the United States, Italy and Spain contributed samples from acute and convalescent COVID-19. PBMCs, B-cell-depleted T cells, or T cells provided the cDNA or gDNA that made up the material.

The CDR3 is 15 residues long. V lost 6 bases, J lost 2 bases, and 4 bases stayed unmatched. The germline CDR1 and CDR2 sequences are SGHTA and FQGNSA. In the study's own analysis: Amplification of reference gene primers was used by the study to estimate nucleated cell counts. Clones were read by immunoSEQ multiplex PCR, and TCRdb kept only the in-frame ones, dropping some. V and J calls and clone size are given by that table; D and trimming were obtained from the DNA. The sample carries approximately 350,000 clones, 90% to 95% recorded once. The origin of this receptor is a woman aged 18 to 35 who had recovered from COVID-19. The rearrangement links TRBV7-2 to TRBJ2-1; 10 nucleotides align to TRBD2. The sample taken for sequencing was peripheral blood. CDR3 in amino acids: CASRLSGRAYNEQFF. The CDR3 DNA sequence: TGTGCCAGCAGGTTAAGCGGGAGGGCCTACAATGAGCAGTTCTTC.